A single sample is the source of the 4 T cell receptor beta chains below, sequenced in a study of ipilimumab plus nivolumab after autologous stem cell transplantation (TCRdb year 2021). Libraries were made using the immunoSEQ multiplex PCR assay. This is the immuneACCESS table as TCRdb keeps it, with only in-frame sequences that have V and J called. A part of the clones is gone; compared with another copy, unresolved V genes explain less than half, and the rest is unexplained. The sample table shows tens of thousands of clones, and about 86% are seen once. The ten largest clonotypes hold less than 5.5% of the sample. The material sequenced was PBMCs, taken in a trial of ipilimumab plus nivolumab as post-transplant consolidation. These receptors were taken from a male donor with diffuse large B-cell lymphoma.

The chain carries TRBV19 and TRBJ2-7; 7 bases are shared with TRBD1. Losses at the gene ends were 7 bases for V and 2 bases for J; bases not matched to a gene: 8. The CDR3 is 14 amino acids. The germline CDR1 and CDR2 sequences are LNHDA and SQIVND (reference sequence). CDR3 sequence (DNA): TGTGCCAGTACCCAGGGGGACAGACCCTACGAGCAGTACTTC. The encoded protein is CASTQGDRPYEQYF. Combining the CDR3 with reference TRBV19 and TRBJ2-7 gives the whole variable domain DGGITQSPKYLFRKEGQNVTLSCEQNLNHDAMYWYRQDPGQGLRLIYYSQIVNDFQKGDIAEGYSVSREKKESFPLTVTSAQKNPTAFYLCASTQGDRPYEQYFGPGTRLTVT.

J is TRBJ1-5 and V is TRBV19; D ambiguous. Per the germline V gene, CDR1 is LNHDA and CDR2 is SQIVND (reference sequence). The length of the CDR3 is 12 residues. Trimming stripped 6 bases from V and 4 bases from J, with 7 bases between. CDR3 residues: CASSYTNQPQHF. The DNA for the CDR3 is TGTGCCAGTAGCTATACGAATCAGCCCCAGCATTTT.

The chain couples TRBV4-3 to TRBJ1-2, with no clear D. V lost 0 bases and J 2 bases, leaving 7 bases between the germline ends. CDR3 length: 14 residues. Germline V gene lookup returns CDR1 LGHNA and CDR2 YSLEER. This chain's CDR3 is CASSQDLRNYGYTF. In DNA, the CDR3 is TGCGCCAGCAGCCAAGATCTGAGGAACTATGGCTACACCTTC.

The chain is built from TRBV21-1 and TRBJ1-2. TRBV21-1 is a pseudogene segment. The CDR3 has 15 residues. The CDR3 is CASSIPRSLNYGYTF. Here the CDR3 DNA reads TGTGCCAGCAGCATACCGAGATCGCTTAACTATGGCTACACCTTC.